The source of this TCR beta chain is a study of CXCR3-negative and CXCR3-positive naive CD8 T cells. Study context: There were around 140 million TRB reads altogether, and each library had about 1.5 +/- 0.3 million of them.

Regarding the study as a whole: TRB CDR3s of CXCR3-positive naive cells were more hydrophobic than those of CXCR3-negative naive cells.

Worth noting for this clonotype: Its cognate antigen is unknown.

Carrying UMI labels, the TRB cDNA libraries were prepared through 5' RACE. From the 5' RACE reads, TCRdb lists one entry per CDR3 protein and no DNA. Its table records about 150,000 distinct CDR3 sequences. The CDR3 has 12 residues. CDR1 and CDR2 (germline): SEHNR, FQNEAQ (reference sequence). CD45RO-CCR7+CD27+CD95- cells counted as naive CD8+ T cells. The gene calls are TRBV7-9 and TRBJ2-3. Material for sequencing was naive CXCR3+ CD8+ T cells from blood. Subset reported: CD45RO-CCR7+CD27+CD95- naive CD8+ T cells expressing CXCR3 (TNR3+). The origin of this receptor is a human donor in good health. Some clones in this sample may be carry-over from other donors' samples. The CDR3 spells CASSFRTDTQYF.